A selection of T cell receptor beta chains follows, all from one sample in a study of blood T cell repertoires in COVID-19. Produced via immunoSEQ multiplex PCR; TCRdb's table is partial and in-frame only. The data hold some 50,000 clones, with approximately 86% observed a single time. The sample was peripheral blood. The receptor set was obtained from an elderly man in a cohort sampled during active COVID-19. CDR3s include the opening cysteine and the closing phenylalanine or tryptophan. The D gene is left open where the match is weak. Clone size is not always given. Where it is, it says once, few, many or a class for expanded clones.

- TRBJ2-3 TRBV20-1 - CSARVRDTQYF TGCAGTGCTAGAGTCCGAGATACGCAGTATTTT
TRBD2 TRBJ2-1 TRBV27 - CASSLLAGGHNNEQFF TGTGCCAGCAGTTTGTTGGCGGGGGGGCATAACAATGAGCAGTTCTTC
- TRBJ2-7 TRBV2 - CASTGETYEQYF TGTGCCAGCACCGGGGAAACCTACGAGCAGTACTTC
TRBD2 TRBJ2-3 TRBV5-1 once CASSLEASGVLDTQYF TGCGCCAGCAGCTTGGAGGCTAGCGGGGTGTTAGATACGCAGTATTTT
- TRBJ2-3 TRBV9 - CASSAPSGGATSTDTQYF TGTGCCAGCAGCGCCCCCAGTGGAGGGGCAACTAGCACAGATACGCAGTATTTT
- TRBJ1-5 TRBV7-9 - CASSLAGAGRRNQPQHF TGTGCCAGCAGCTTAGCGGGGGCAGGGCGGAGGAATCAGCCCCAGCATTTT
- TRBJ2-7 TRBV11-2 - CASSSGLLITYEQYF TGTGCCAGCAGCTCGGGACTGTTAATTACCTACGAGCAGTACTTC
- TRBJ1-5 TRBV2 - CASRGGNQPQHF TGTGCCAGCAGGGGAGGCAATCAGCCCCAGCATTTT
TRBD2 TRBJ2-7 TRBV5-4 - CASSLTSGGDDEQYF TGTGCCAGCAGCTTGACTAGCGGGGGGGACGACGAGCAGTACTTC
- TRBJ2-1 TRBV6-7 - CASSYELSYDEQFF TGTGCCAGCAGTTACGAGCTAAGTTATGATGAGCAGTTCTTC
- TRBJ2-2 TRBV10-3 - CAISESAEYTGELFF TGTGCCATCAGTGAGTCGGCAGAATACACCGGGGAGCTGTTTTTT
- TRBJ2-5 TRBV7-2 - CASSVTGRGETQYF TGTGCCAGCAGCGTAACAGGGCGCGGAGAGACCCAGTACTTC
- TRBJ1-1 TRBV7-8 - CASSFGEGRAFF TGTGCCAGCAGCTTCGGGGAGGGACGGGCTTTCTTT
- TRBJ2-7 TRBV5-4 - CASSLAQGHIGEQYF TGTGCCAGCAGCTTGGCCCAGGGACACATTGGGGAGCAGTACTTC
TRBD1 TRBJ1-2 TRBV5-6 - CASSPLKGASYGYTF TGTGCCAGCAGCCCCCTAAAGGGGGCGAGCTATGGCTACACCTTC
- TRBJ1-6 TRBV6-2/TRBV6-3 few CASSAGAQISPLHF TGTGCCAGCAGTGCGGGTGCCCAAATTTCACCCCTCCACTTT
TRBD1 TRBJ1-1 TRBV10-1 once CASSDGQGLTEAFF TGCGCCAGCAGTGACGGACAGGGGCTCACTGAAGCTTTCTTT
- TRBJ2-1 TRBV6-1 - CASSEAGAGYNEQFF TGTGCCAGCAGTGAAGCGGGGGCCGGGTACAATGAGCAGTTCTTC
TRBD2 TRBJ2-3 TRBV7-9 - CASSPIAGVGHTQYF TGTGCCAGCAGCCCCATAGCGGGAGTGGGACATACGCAGTATTTT
TRBD1 TRBJ1-5 TRBV5-1 - CASSRTGDSNQPQHF TGCGCCAGCAGCCGGACAGGCGATAGCAATCAGCCCCAGCATTTT
TRBD1 TRBJ1-4 TRBV7-8 - CASSRGQGRIEKLFF TGTGCCAGCAGCCGAGGACAGGGGAGAATTGAAAAACTGTTTTTT
- TRBJ2-2 TRBV5-1 few CASSLDGDRTGELFF TGCGCCAGCAGCTTGGACGGGGATAGGACCGGGGAGCTGTTTTTT
TRBD1 TRBJ1-2 TRBV28 - CASSSGTDYGYTF TGTGCCAGCAGTTCCGGGACAGACTATGGCTACACCTTC
TRBD2 TRBJ2-7 TRBV7-9 - CASNGLANAYEQYF TGTGCCAGCAATGGACTAGCGAACGCCTACGAGCAGTACTTC
- TRBJ2-3 TRBV28 - CASSLPNRELYSTDTQYF TGTGCCAGCAGTTTACCAAACCGGGAGCTCTATAGCACAGATACGCAGTATTTT
- TRBJ2-3 TRBV5-1 - CASSLDGPTDTQYF TGCGCCAGCAGCTTAGATGGGCCCACAGATACGCAGTATTTT
- TRBJ1-5 TRBV27 - CASRSYSNQPQHF TGTGCCAGCAGGAGTTATAGCAATCAGCCCCAGCATTTT
- TRBJ2-7 TRBV10-1 - CASSEGGGRSYEQYF TGCGCCAGCAGTGAAGGGGGGGGTCGTTCCTACGAGCAGTACTTC
- TRBJ2-1 TRBV13 - CASSFGDNEQFF TGTGCCAGCAGCTTTGGAGACAATGAGCAGTTCTTC